These 25 T cell receptor beta chains were sequenced from one sample in a study of control samples from healthy donors and cancer patients. Only in-frame clones appear in the TCRdb table, and some are missing; sequencing was by immunoSEQ multiplex PCR. The data contain 130,000 to 150,000 clones, around 85% of them singletons. Sequenced sample: blood. These receptors all come from a woman in her thirties in good health.

CDR3 loop: CASSQYGGSGNTIYF. DNA for the CDR3: TGTGCCAGCAGCCAATATGGAGGTTCTGGAAACACCATATATTTT. The chain links TRBV14 to TRBJ1-3; D is ambiguous. Looked up from germline, CDR1 is SGHDN and CDR2 is FVKESK. Trimming left V 2 bases short and J 1 base short, with 9 bases between. This CDR3 spans 15 amino acids.

The chain has TRBV20-1 and TRBJ2-7; TRBD1 agrees at 8 bases. This CDR3 region has 13 residues. Germline assignment: CDR1 DFQATT and CDR2 SNEGSKA (reference sequence). V was clipped by 3 bases and J by 3 bases; unmatched bases: 4. CDR3 in DNA: TGCAGTGCTAGTGTCGACAGGGGCTACGAGCAGTACTTC. Amino acids: CSASVDRGYEQYF.

This chain uses TRBV10-3 with TRBJ2-7; maybe TRBD2 (5 bases). CDR1 is ENHRY and CDR2 is SYGVKD in the germline V gene. V lost 2 bases and J 3 bases, leaving 14 bases between the germline ends. There are 15 residues in the CDR3. The CDR3 region is CAISERAGGLYEQYF. CDR3 nucleotides: TGTGCCATCAGTGAGCGGGCAGGAGGACTCTACGAGCAGTACTTC.

The rearrangement links TRBV29-1 to TRBJ1-5, with D perhaps TRBD1 (5 bases). Germline V CDR1 and CDR2: SQVTM, ANQGSEA. The V and J ends lost 8 bases and 5 bases respectively, with 13 bases between them. The CDR3 extends over 12 amino acids. In DNA form, the CDR3 reads TGCAGCTCCTGGGACGGCGATCAGCCCCAGCATTTT. Protein product: CSSWDGDQPQHF.

This clone has a single count. This chain joins TRBV19 and TRBJ1-4, with 8 bases fitting TRBD1. Germline CDR1 LNHDA, CDR2 SQIVND (reference sequence). Trimming cost V 5 bases and J 3 bases; bases outside gene matches: 5. This CDR3 is built from 15 residues. The CDR3 DNA follows: TGTGCCAGTAGTCCGACAGGGGTCCCTAATGAAAAACTGTTTTTT. It specifies CASSPTGVPNEKLFF. The whole variable domain, filled in from reference TRBV19 and TRBJ1-4, reads DGGITQSPKYLFRKEGQNVTLSCEQNLNHDAMYWYRQDPGQGLRLIYYSQIVNDFQKGDIAEGYSVSREKKESFPLTVTSAQKNPTAFYLCASSPTGVPNEKLFFGSGTQLSVL.

This clone has only one observation. The V and J genes are TRBV27 and TRBJ2-1; 8 nucleotides agree with TRBD2. Germline V gene data show CDR1 as MNHEY and CDR2 as SMNVEV (reference sequence). The CDR3 has 15 amino acids. The trim removed 3 bases at V and 5 bases at J, leaving 6 bases unmatched. The DNA for the CDR3 is TGTGCCAGCAGTTTCCGGCTAGCGGGCAACAATGAGCAGTTCTTC. Translating gives CASSFRLAGNNEQFF.

This rearrangement joins TRBV5-6 to TRBJ1-1, with 7 positions matching TRBD1. Looked up from germline, CDR1 is SGHDT and CDR2 is YYEEEE. The V segment lost 0 bases and the J segment 4 bases; nucleotides outside the gene matches: 6. The CDR3 has 15 amino acids. This CDR3 reads CASSLVDRAGTEAFF. The CDR3 DNA is TGTGCCAGCAGCTTGGTAGACAGGGCGGGCACTGAAGCTTTCTTT.

This rearrangement joins TRBV12-3 or TRBV12-4 to TRBJ2-7, with 11 bases matching TRBD2. J was trimmed by 4 bases and V by 7 bases; bases with no gene match: 3. This CDR3 has 13 residues. The CDR3 nucleotides read TGTGCCAGCATGACTAGCGGGGATTACGAGCAGTACTTC. Protein: CASMTSGDYEQYF.

The genes are TRBV2 and TRBJ1-4; 8 positions match TRBD1. CDR1 SNHLY and CDR2 FYNNEI come from the germline V gene. After removal of 3 bases from V and 8 bases from J, the junction contained 17 bases not matched to a gene. This CDR3 region has 18 residues. CDR3 residues: CASSDGRGPLDGKEKLFF. CDR3 sequence (DNA): TGTGCCAGCAGTGACGGCAGGGGGCCGCTGGACGGGAAGGAAAAACTGTTTTTT.

The chain recombines TRBV14 with TRBJ2-3; 8 bases match TRBD1. The germline V gene has CDR1 SGHDN and CDR2 FVKESK. Unmatched junction bases numbered 10, after V lost 5 bases and J lost 3 bases. The CDR3 consists of 16 residues. Written as DNA, the CDR3 is TGTGCCAGCAGCGGCCCGGACAGGGTACTTACAGATACGCAGTATTTT. Its translation: CASSGPDRVLTDTQYF. Looking up the rest from reference TRBV14 and TRBJ2-3 gives the full variable domain: EAGVTQFPSHSVIEKGQTVTLRCDPISGHDNLYWYRRVMGKEIKFLLHFVKESKQDESGMPNNRFLAERTGGTYSTLKVQPAELEDSGVYFCASSGPDRVLTDTQYFGPGTRLTVL.

The genes are TRBV11-2 and TRBJ1-3; a weak D match, TRBD1 (6 bases). Trimming stripped 5 bases from V and 2 bases from J, with 13 bases between. The CDR3 consists of 15 residues. Per the germline V gene, CDR1 is SGHAT and CDR2 is FQNNGV. The CDR3 loop reads CASSTPRGAGNTIYF. The CDR3, as DNA: TGTGCCAGCAGCACACCAAGGGGGGCTGGAAACACCATATATTTT.

The J gene is TRBJ2-4, the V gene TRBV7-9; TRBD1 matches at 9 bases. V dropped 4 bases and J dropped 11; count of bases not matched to a gene: 12. The CDR3 is 15 residues long. Per the germline V gene, CDR1 is SEHNR and CDR2 is FQNEAQ (reference sequence). CDR3 loop: CASSSTRDRELVQYF. DNA for the CDR3: TGTGCCAGCAGCTCAACCCGGGACAGGGAATTGGTTCAGTACTTC.

V is TRBV9 and J is TRBJ2-1; D is perhaps TRBD1 (5 bases). The CDR3 spans 16 residues. Between the trimmed V and J ends, which lost 6 bases and 8 bases, there was a span of 24 bases. The germline V gene has CDR1 SGDLS and CDR2 YYNGEE. The CDR3 coding sequence is TGTGCCAGCACCACGGGCCTCTGGTCGCCCAGGGATGAGCAGTTCTTC. Its protein product is CASTTGLWSPRDEQFF.

V gene TRBV19 combines with J gene TRBJ2-1, with 8 bases identical to TRBD2. The CDR3 is made up of 15 amino acids. From germline, CDR1 is LNHDA and CDR2 SQIVND (reference sequence). V gave up 3 bases and J gave up 3 bases; unmatched junction bases: 4. The CDR3 sequence: CASSIRGGIYNEQFF. As DNA, the CDR3 is TGTGCCAGTAGTATTCGGGGGGGAATCTACAATGAGCAGTTCTTC. The entire variable domain, with the rest obtained from reference TRBV19 and TRBJ2-1, is as follows: DGGITQSPKYLFRKEGQNVTLSCEQNLNHDAMYWYRQDPGQGLRLIYYSQIVNDFQKGDIAEGYSVSREKKESFPLTVTSAQKNPTAFYLCASSIRGGIYNEQFFGPGTRLTVL.

This clone was seen only a few times. V is TRBV27 and J is TRBJ1-2; TRBD1 is a possible D gene (5 bases). CDR3 length: 13 residues. CDR1 MNHEY and CDR2 SMNVEV come from the germline V gene (reference sequence). The V end was cut by 6 bases, the J end by 8 bases, with 16 bases between. In DNA form, the CDR3 reads TGTGCCAGCAGACCCTCGGGGCACGGGGGCTACACCTTC. Protein sequence: CASRPSGHGGYTF.

This chain uses TRBV25-1 with TRBJ1-2, with D perhaps TRBD1 (5 bases). Germline V gives CDR1 MGHDK, CDR2 SYGVNS. Trimming removed 6 bases from V and 8 bases from J, with 19 bases in between. This CDR3 region has 14 residues. CDR3 protein: CASSAGTSGSGYTF. The DNA for the CDR3 is TGTGCCAGCAGCGCCGGGACGTCGGGGTCCGGCTACACCTTC.

This sequence joins TRBV7-3 and TRBJ2-3; 11 bases align to TRBD1. Germline V gene sequence: CDR1 SGHTA, CDR2 FQGTGA. The V and J ends lost 5 bases and 3 bases, in that order; junction bases with no gene match: 4. This CDR3 has 15 amino acids. CDR3 bases: TGTGCCAGCAGCCTGGACAGGGGGCGGACAGATACGCAGTATTTT. Translation: CASSLDRGRTDTQYF.

This clone is a singleton in its sample. The chain is built from TRBV15 and TRBJ1-1, with unresolved D. The germline V gene has CDR1 LNHNV and CDR2 YYDKDF (reference sequence). This CDR3 contains 12 residues. Between the trimmed V and J ends, which lost 0 bases and 11 bases, there was a span of 10 bases. The CDR3 nucleotides read TGTGCCACCAGCAGAGATGCTCAGAGGGCTTTCTTT. It codes for CATSRDAQRAFF.

Written as DNA, the CDR3 is TGTGCCAGCAGCTCGACCCGGGTACCCTATCAGCCCCAGCATTTT. Protein sequence: CASSSTRVPYQPQHF. The V and J genes are TRBV5-6 and TRBJ1-5; D is ambiguous. CDR3 length equals 15 residues. The ends were cut back, 3 bases at V and 5 bases at J, with 15 bases in the middle. Germline CDR1 reads SGHDT; CDR2 reads YYEEEE.

V usage is TRBV30 and J usage is TRBJ1-4, with unresolved D. Germline assignment: CDR1 GTSNPN and CDR2 SVGIG (reference sequence). This CDR3 has 14 amino acids. Deletions cut 0 bases from V and 8 bases from J, with 13 bases between. The DNA of the CDR3 is TGTGCCTGGAGTGTTGGAGGTTCGACCGAAAAACTGTTTTTT. The encoded protein is CAWSVGGSTEKLFF.

This clone showed up just a few times. The J gene is TRBJ2-1, the V gene TRBV11-2, with 11 bases matching TRBD2. Germline-derived CDR1 and CDR2 are SGHAT and FQNNGV. This CDR3 region has 15 residues. The V and J ends lost 5 bases and 6 bases, in that order; junction bases with no gene match: 6. The CDR3 region has the DNA TGTGCCAGCAGCCTTAGCGGGAGGGCTGGCAATGAGCAGTTCTTC. It encodes CASSLSGRAGNEQFF.

The chain recombines TRBV7-2 with TRBJ1-1; D may be TRBD1 (6 bases). CDR3 length equals 15 residues. Trimming pared 2 bases from V and 0 bases from J, leaving 10 bases between. Germline V gives CDR1 SGHTA, CDR2 FQGNSA. CDR3 nucleotides: TGTGCCAGCAGCTTATTTCCAGGGGTGAACACTGAAGCTTTCTTT. The encoded protein is CASSLFPGVNTEAFF.

The chain is built from TRBV20-1 and TRBJ1-2; D ambiguous. The ends were cut back, 3 bases at V and 0 bases at J, with 14 bases in the middle. CDR1 is DFQATT and CDR2 is SNEGSKA in the germline V gene (reference sequence). The CDR3 has 15 amino acids. CDR3 loop: CSASKPVAANYGYTF. CDR3 sequence (DNA): TGCAGTGCTAGTAAGCCGGTCGCCGCTAACTATGGCTACACCTTC.

The gene calls are TRBV30 and TRBJ1-6, with D unresolved. The V and J ends lost 2 bases and 7 bases respectively, with 12 bases between them. CDR3 length: 14 residues. From germline, CDR1 is GTSNPN and CDR2 SVGIG (reference sequence). This chain's CDR3 is CAWSPDWVNSPLHF. DNA of the CDR3: TGTGCCTGGAGTCCGGATTGGGTAAATTCACCCCTCCACTTT.

The V and J genes are TRBV29-1 and TRBJ1-1; TRBD1 agrees at 7 bases. The CDR3 contains 11 residues. Per germline, CDR1 SQVTM and CDR2 ANQGSEA. J gave up 1 base and V 7 bases, and 0 bases lay outside the gene matches. The CDR3 coding sequence is TGCAGCGGGGACAGGAACACTGAAGCTTTCTTT. It yields the protein CSGDRNTEAFF.